This T cell receptor beta chain was captured in a study of shared clonotypes between healthy human individuals. Overall study: Three CD4 naive, three CD4 memory, two CD8 naive and one CD8 memory plate were used per donor.

Profiling relied on immunoSEQ multiplex PCR, and the TCRdb table lists in-frame clones only, not all of them. The sample carries approximately 640,000 clones, 90% recorded once. V shed 2 bases, J shed 7 bases, and the junction held 10 bases outside the gene matches. The CDR3 contains 16 residues. From germline, CDR1 is MDHEN and CDR2 SYDVKM. Sequencing was carried out using memory CD8+ T cells from PBMCs. As to subset: CD45RO+ cells pooled with CCR7-negative TemRA cells. This clonotype was obtained from a man aged 18 to 30 in good health. Some clones in this sample may be carry-over from other donors' samples. This chain uses TRBV28 with TRBJ1-2; 10 bases line up with TRBD1. CDR3 in amino acids: CASSLMVGQGSGGYTF. The CDR3 DNA reads as TGTGCCAGCAGTTTAATGGTGGGACAGGGGAGTGGTGGCTACACCTTC.